A single sample gave rise to the 32 T cell receptor beta chains below, sequenced in a study of shared clonotypes between healthy human individuals. Clones were sequenced by immunoSEQ multiplex PCR, and TCRdb holds only the in-frame ones, with some missing. The sample contains millions of clones, 95% of which appear only once. The sequenced sample consisted of naive CD4+ T cells sorted from blood. Subset described: CD45RA+ positively selected. Receptors originate from a man in his late teens or twenties in good health.

The chain joins TRBV9 to TRBJ1-1; weak D call: TRBD1 (6 bases). CDR3 length: 14 residues. Germline values: CDR1 SGDLS, CDR2 YYNGEE. The V gene lost 2 bases and the J gene lost 1 base, with 9 bases spanning the gap. The CDR3 is CASSVTGWNTEAFF. For the CDR3, the DNA is TGTGCCAGCAGCGTCACAGGGTGGAACACTGAAGCTTTCTTT.

About this clone: Distinct nucleotide sequences in the sample also encode this CDR3. V is TRBV5-1 and J is TRBJ2-1, with TRBD2 identical over 10 bases. Germline loops: CDR1 SGHRS, CDR2 YFSETQ. The CDR3 runs to 15 residues. J was trimmed by 4 bases and V by 2 bases; bases with no gene match: 3. CDR3 sequence (DNA): TGCGCCAGCAGCTTAGGACTAGCGGTTTACAATGAGCAGTTCTTC. It specifies CASSLGLAVYNEQFF.

The V and J genes are TRBV7-2 and TRBJ1-3; D uncertain. CDR3 length: 16 amino acids. V lost 4 bases and J lost 0, with 13 bases in between. Germline values: CDR1 SGHTA, CDR2 FQGNSA. The DNA for the CDR3 is TGTGCCAGCAGCTCACAGACCTGGGGCTCTGGAAACACCATATATTTT. It translates to CASSSQTWGSGNTIYF.

The chain employs TRBV10-3 and TRBJ2-1, with 11 nucleotides matching TRBD2. V gave up 5 bases and J gave up 5 bases; unmatched junction bases: 8. The CDR3 runs 16 residues. Germline V gene data show CDR1 as ENHRY and CDR2 as SYGVKD. CDR3 protein: CAISQAGTSGNNEQFF. As DNA, the CDR3 is TGTGCCATCAGTCAAGCCGGGACTAGCGGTAACAATGAGCAGTTCTTC.

The V gene is TRBV6-5, the J gene TRBJ2-5; TRBD2 might be the D (6 bases). Germline loops: CDR1 MNHEY, CDR2 SVGAGI. Trimming left V 6 bases short and J 2 bases short, with 13 bases between. The CDR3 length is 14 residues. The CDR3 is CASRGSGRQETQYF. In nucleotides, the CDR3 is TGTGCCAGCAGGGGGTCGGGGAGGCAAGAGACCCAGTACTTC.

The rearrangement joins TRBV2 to TRBJ1-1, with 8 bases that match TRBD1. With V trimmed by 11 bases and J by 1 base, 9 bases remained unmatched. The germline V gene encodes CDR1 SNHLY and CDR2 FYNNEI. The CDR3 covers 14 residues. The CDR3 spells CAGSFGTGNTEAFF. The CDR3 DNA is TGTGCCGGAAGCTTTGGGACAGGGAACACTGAAGCTTTCTTT. Together with reference TRBV2 and TRBJ1-1, the CDR3 gives the full variable domain: EPEVTQTPSHQVTQMGQEVILRCVPISNHLYFYWYRQILGQKVEFLVSFYNNEISEKSEIFDDQFSVERPDGSNFTLKIRSTKLEDSAMYFCAGSFGTGNTEAFFGQGTRLTVV.

In regard to this clone: Other DNA sequences in the same sample also yield this CDR3. The rearrangement links TRBV10-3 to TRBJ2-5, with 7 positions matching TRBD2. The CDR3 totals 13 residues. V shed 6 bases and J 3 bases; nucleotides not matched to a gene: 4. CDR1 is ENHRY and CDR2 is SYGVKD in the germline V gene. The CDR3 sequence is CAISGGTEETQYF. CDR3 DNA: TGTGCCATCAGCGGGGGGACGGAAGAGACCCAGTACTTC.

The CDR3 DNA reads as TGTGCCAGCAGCTTAGGACAGGGGTTTTACACCGGGGAGCTGTTTTTT. This encodes CASSLGQGFYTGELFF. The chain carries TRBV7-9 and TRBJ2-2; 8 positions agree with TRBD1. Germline loops: CDR1 SEHNR, CDR2 FQNEAQ (reference sequence). With V trimmed by 1 base and J by 3 bases, 4 bases remained unmatched. The CDR3 totals 16 residues.

Turning to this clone: Different DNA sequences within this sample yield the same CDR3. The chain combines TRBV6-1 with TRBJ2-5; TRBD1 matches at 9 bases. Germline V CDR1 and CDR2: MNHNS, SASEGT. The CDR3 spans 14 residues. The ends lost 6 bases at V and 4 bases at J; junction bases unmatched: 6. The DNA of the CDR3 is TGTGCCAGCAGCACCGGACAGGGGCGAGAGACCCAGTACTTC. Translating gives CASSTGQGRETQYF.

The J gene is TRBJ2-5, the V gene TRBV6-5; TRBD2 matches 14 bases. Germline CDR1 reads MNHEY; CDR2 reads SVGAGI. The CDR3 length is 15 residues. V lost 8 bases, J lost 2 bases, and 4 bases stayed unmatched. Here the CDR3 reads CASRTSGGSQETQYF. The DNA for the CDR3 is TGTGCCAGCCGGACTAGCGGGGGGAGTCAAGAGACCCAGTACTTC.

In this sample, this clone turned up once. The rearrangement links TRBV19 to TRBJ1-1, with 9 bases lining up with TRBD1. Trimming at V came to 6 bases and at J to 2 bases, leaving 7 bases not matched to a gene. The germline CDR1 and CDR2 sequences are LNHDA and SQIVND (reference sequence). The length of the CDR3 is 15 residues. DNA for the CDR3: TGTGCCAGTAGGGACGGACAGGGGCACAACACTGAAGCTTTCTTT. Its translation: CASRDGQGHNTEAFF. Drawing the rest from reference TRBV19 and TRBJ1-1, the complete variable domain is DGGITQSPKYLFRKEGQNVTLSCEQNLNHDAMYWYRQDPGQGLRLIYYSQIVNDFQKGDIAEGYSVSREKKESFPLTVTSAQKNPTAFYLCASRDGQGHNTEAFFGQGTRLTVV.

This clone is a singleton in its sample. The chain recombines TRBV28 with TRBJ2-7; a weak D match, TRBD2 (6 bases). The V gene lost 5 bases and the J gene lost 2 bases, with 13 bases spanning the gap. Germline V gives CDR1 MDHEN, CDR2 SYDVKM. CDR3 length equals 14 residues. CDR3 bases: TGTGCCAGCAGTCGGACGGGGGTTACCTACGAGCAGTACTTC. This encodes CASSRTGVTYEQYF.

This clone occurred once. This specimen includes other DNA sequences encoding the same CDR3. The rearrangement joins TRBV2 to TRBJ1-1, with D hard to call. The germline V gene has CDR1 SNHLY and CDR2 FYNNEI. The germline V and J ends were trimmed by 7 bases and 1 base, with 4 bases remaining between them. CDR3 length: 11 residues. The CDR3 DNA follows: TGTGCCAGCACAGGGAACACTGAAGCTTTCTTT. The encoded protein is CASTGNTEAFF.

CDR3 sequence (DNA): TGTGCCAGCCGTTGGAGGTCTACCGAGCAGTACTTC. Protein sequence: CASRWRSTEQYF. The V call is TRBV6-6, the J call TRBJ2-7; maybe TRBD2 (5 bases). V was pared by 8 bases and J by 6 bases, with 14 bases between. From germline, CDR1 is MNHNY and CDR2 SVGAGI (reference sequence). The CDR3 is 12 amino acids.

The rearrangement joins TRBV28 to TRBJ1-4, with no clear D. Looked up from germline, CDR1 is MDHEN and CDR2 is SYDVKM. V lost 5 bases and J 0 bases, leaving 1 base between the germline ends. CDR3 size: 12 residues. CDR3 in DNA: TGTGCCAGCAGTACAACTAATGAAAAACTGTTTTTT. It codes for CASSTTNEKLFF.

The table lists this clone with a few counts. The gene calls are TRBV28 and TRBJ1-2, with D perhaps matching TRBD1 (5 bases). The V gene lost 3 bases and the J gene lost 7 bases, with 21 bases spanning the gap. The CDR3 has 16 residues. Per germline, CDR1 MDHEN and CDR2 SYDVKM. The CDR3 protein is CASSFPQGSNSAGYTF. The CDR3 region has the DNA TGTGCCAGCAGTTTCCCTCAGGGTTCGAATTCTGCTGGCTACACCTTC.

This chain uses TRBV5-4 with TRBJ2-3; D possibly corresponds to TRBD2 (5 bases). The CDR3 has 12 amino acids. Germline V gene sequence: CDR1 SGHNT, CDR2 YYREEE (reference sequence). Trimming cost V 3 bases and J 8 bases, with 10 bases left between them. Here the CDR3 DNA reads TGTGCCAGCAGCTCCCCGGGGAGTACGCAGTATTTT. This gives the protein CASSSPGSTQYF.

The chain has TRBV5-1 and TRBJ2-5; D is possibly TRBD2 (6 bases). Germline V gene lookup returns CDR1 SGHRS and CDR2 YFSETQ. This CDR3 is built from 13 residues. The V gene lost 2 bases and the J gene lost 5 bases, with 10 bases spanning the gap. Written as DNA, the CDR3 is TGCGCCAGCAGCTTCAACCTAGCGGAGACCCAGTACTTC. Translated: CASSFNLAETQYF.

The gene calls are TRBV5-1 and TRBJ1-5; TRBD1 agrees at 7 bases. Germline V gene data show CDR1 as SGHRS and CDR2 as YFSETQ. The CDR3 totals 13 residues. V lost 3 bases, J lost 5 bases, and 2 bases stayed unmatched. DNA for the CDR3: TGCGCCAGCAGCTACAGGGGAGATCAGCCCCAGCATTTT. Amino acid sequence: CASSYRGDQPQHF.

The rearrangement joins TRBV5-6 to TRBJ2-5, with TRBD1 as a possible D gene (6 bases). Germline V gene data show CDR1 as SGHDT and CDR2 as YYEEEE. The CDR3 has 16 amino acids. V gave up 1 base and J gave up 4 bases, with 17 bases separating them. Here the CDR3 reads CASSLPGQKVRETQYF. CDR3 DNA sequence: TGTGCCAGCAGCTTGCCCGGACAGAAGGTGCGAGAGACCCAGTACTTC.

This chain joins TRBV9 and TRBJ2-7; possibly TRBD1 for D (6 bases). CDR3 length equals 14 residues. Trimming took off 4 bases at V and 3 bases at J, with 14 bases between the two ends. Germline CDR1 and CDR2: SGDLS and YYNGEE. The CDR3 DNA reads TGTGCCAGCAGCTTCAGCGGACAGAGCTACGAGCAGTACTTC. This codes for CASSFSGQSYEQYF.

The rearrangement uses TRBV30 and TRBJ2-2; TRBD1 agrees at 12 bases. Germline lookup yields CDR1 GTSNPN and CDR2 SVGIG (reference sequence). The ends lost 1 base at V and 9 bases at J; junction bases unmatched: 6. The CDR3 covers 15 residues. This chain's CDR3 is CAWSARDRGRRELFF. Written as DNA, the CDR3 is TGTGCCTGGAGTGCCCGGGACAGGGGGCGCCGGGAGCTGTTTTTT.

The chain is built from TRBV2 and TRBJ1-5; D might be TRBD1 (5 bases). The germline V gene has CDR1 SNHLY and CDR2 FYNNEI. The CDR3 length is 21 residues. V gave up 7 bases and J gave up 4 bases, with 35 bases separating them. CDR3 in DNA: TGTGCCAGCACCCCGGGCAGGAGACAGACCCCTTACTGGGCTGGTAATCAGCCCCAGCATTTT. It encodes CASTPGRRQTPYWAGNQPQHF. The full variable domain, rest sourced from reference TRBV2 and TRBJ1-5, is EPEVTQTPSHQVTQMGQEVILRCVPISNHLYFYWYRQILGQKVEFLVSFYNNEISEKSEIFDDQFSVERPDGSNFTLKIRSTKLEDSAMYFCASTPGRRQTPYWAGNQPQHFGDGTRLSIL.

CDR3 in amino acids: CASSPNHNEQFF. The CDR3 coding sequence is TGTGCCAGCAGCCCCAACCATAATGAGCAGTTCTTC. This chain uses TRBV7-2 with TRBJ2-1; no reliable D call. CDR1 and CDR2 from the germline V gene are SGHTA and FQGNSA. The CDR3 has 12 residues. Deletions cut 5 bases from V and 7 bases from J, with 9 bases between.

CDR3 in amino acids: CASSEPWYTEAFF. The CDR3 coding sequence is TGTGCCAGCAGTGAACCTTGGTACACTGAAGCTTTCTTT. The chain uses TRBV6-1 and TRBJ1-1; D is undetermined. The CDR3 runs to 13 residues. The V end was cut by 2 bases, the J end by 3 bases, with 7 bases between. Germline V gene lookup returns CDR1 MNHNS and CDR2 SASEGT.

The CDR3 is CASSLLGSLPEAFF. CDR3 sequence (DNA): TGTGCCAGCAGCTTACTGGGGAGCTTGCCTGAAGCTTTCTTT. The chain employs TRBV7-9 and TRBJ1-1; D remains ambiguous. This CDR3 contains 14 residues. Trimming removed 2 bases at V and 6 bases at J, with 13 bases between. Germline-derived CDR1 and CDR2 are SEHNR and FQNEAQ (reference sequence).

The chain has TRBV11-3 and TRBJ1-4, with 8 bases identical to TRBD1. This CDR3 is built from 14 residues. Unmatched junction bases numbered 4, after V lost 2 bases and J lost 8 bases. CDR1 is SGHNT, CDR2 YENEEA, per germline. The CDR3 DNA reads as TGTGCCAGCAGCTTACAGGGGGCGATGGAAAAACTGTTTTTT. Its translation is CASSLQGAMEKLFF.

Concerning this clone itself: This sample includes further DNA sequences coding for the same CDR3. This chain joins TRBV9 and TRBJ1-3, with D unresolved. The CDR3 consists of 12 residues. The V and J ends lost 8 bases and 0 bases respectively, with 6 bases between them. Germline values: CDR1 SGDLS, CDR2 YYNGEE. The CDR3 DNA sequence: TGTGCCAGTTCGATCTCTGGAAACACCATATATTTT. It yields the protein CASSISGNTIYF.

This rearrangement joins TRBV10-3 to TRBJ2-1; D perhaps matches TRBD2 (5 bases). V shed 5 bases and J shed 0 bases, with 11 bases lying between them. The CDR3 covers 15 residues. The germline V gene has CDR1 ENHRY and CDR2 SYGVKD. CDR3 DNA: TGTGCCATCAGTCCTAGCCCTAGCTCCTACAATGAGCAGTTCTTC. It encodes CAISPSPSSYNEQFF.

The chain uses TRBV6-1 and TRBJ1-5; the D gene is possibly TRBD1 (6 bases). This CDR3 comprises 16 residues. V was clipped by 2 bases and J by 5 bases, with 16 bases between them. Germline V gene data show CDR1 as MNHNS and CDR2 as SASEGT. For the CDR3, the DNA is TGTGCCAGCAGTGAAACTTGGACAGAACTTTATCAGCCCCAGCATTTT. It translates to CASSETWTELYQPQHF.

This sequence joins TRBV2 and TRBJ2-7; 10 bases are a match to TRBD1. CDR1 SNHLY and CDR2 FYNNEI come from the germline V gene. Germline trimming cut 6 bases from V and 4 bases from J; bases unmatched to any gene: 6. This CDR3 region has 14 residues. CDR3 sequence (DNA): TGTGCCAGCAGAGCCGGGACAGGGGTTTACGAGCAGTACTTC. Its translation is CASRAGTGVYEQYF.

The rearrangement joins TRBV19 to TRBJ2-5; 14 bases map to TRBD2. V shed 1 base, J shed 8 bases, and the junction held 3 bases outside the gene matches. Germline assignment: CDR1 LNHDA and CDR2 SQIVND (reference sequence). This CDR3 region has 15 residues. The CDR3 region has the DNA TGTGCCAGTAGTATAGGGGGACTAGCGGGAGCAACCCAGTACTTC. Its translation: CASSIGGLAGATQYF.